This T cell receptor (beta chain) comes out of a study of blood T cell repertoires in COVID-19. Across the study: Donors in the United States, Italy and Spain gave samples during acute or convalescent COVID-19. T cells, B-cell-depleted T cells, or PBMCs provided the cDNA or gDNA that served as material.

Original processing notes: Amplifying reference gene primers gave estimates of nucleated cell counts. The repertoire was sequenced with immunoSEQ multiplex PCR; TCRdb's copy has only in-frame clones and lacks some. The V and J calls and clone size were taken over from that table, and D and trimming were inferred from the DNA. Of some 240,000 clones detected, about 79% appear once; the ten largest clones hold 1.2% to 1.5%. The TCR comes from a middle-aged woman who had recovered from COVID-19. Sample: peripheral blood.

In DNA form, the CDR3 reads TGTGCCAGCAGCGTAGTTGGGGGGGCCTCAATGGGAACAGATACGCAGTATTTT. Encoded protein: CASSVVGGASMGTDTQYF. J is TRBJ2-3 and V is TRBV9, with D possibly being TRBD2 (7 bases). The V and J ends lost 0 bases and 3 bases respectively, with 20 bases between them. This CDR3 is built from 18 residues. Germline lookup yields CDR1 SGDLS and CDR2 YYNGEE.